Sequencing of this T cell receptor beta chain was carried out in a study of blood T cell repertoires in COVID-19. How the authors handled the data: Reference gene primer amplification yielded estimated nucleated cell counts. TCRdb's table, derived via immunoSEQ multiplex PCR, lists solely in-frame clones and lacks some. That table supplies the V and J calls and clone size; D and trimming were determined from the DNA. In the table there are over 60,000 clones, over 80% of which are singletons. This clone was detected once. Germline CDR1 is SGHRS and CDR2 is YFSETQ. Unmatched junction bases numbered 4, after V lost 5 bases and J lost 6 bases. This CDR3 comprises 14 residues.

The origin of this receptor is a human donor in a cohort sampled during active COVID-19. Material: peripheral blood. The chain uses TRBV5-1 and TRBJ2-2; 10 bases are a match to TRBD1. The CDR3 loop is CASRDRGSPGELFF. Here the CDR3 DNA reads TGCGCCAGCAGGGACAGGGGGTCCCCCGGGGAGCTGTTTTTT.